These T cell receptor beta chains were read from a single sample in a study of radiation and T cells in renal cell carcinoma. The data were produced by immunoSEQ multiplex PCR, yet TCRdb's version contains in-frame clones alone and is incomplete. The sample includes 20,000 or so clones, 47% of them seen just once. The material sequenced was tumor tissue, taken from a patient whose treatment included radiotherapy and nephrectomy. These receptors all stem from a woman in her forties or fifties with renal cell carcinoma. Each CDR3 is given without its conserved first and last residue. Size values are once, few and many counts, or a class for expanded clones, and some rows have none.

TRBJ2-7 - TRBV29-1 SAASVFSYEQY
TRBJ2-1 - TRBV7-2 ASSLNSAGLGEQF
TRBJ2-2 few TRBV7-2 ASRMEGAGDGELF
TRBJ2-5 - TRBV11-3 ASSSGTTHQETQY
TRBJ1-2 many TRBV16 ASSQGEFGYT
TRBJ2-4 - TRBV29-1 SVRDRTKNIQY
TRBJ1-2 - TRBV21-1 ASSKPGVLGTRSGYT
TRBJ2-7 - TRBV5-4 ASSLDGRAFYEQY
TRBJ1-6 once TRBV6-1 ASSEQPYNSPLH
TRBJ2-1 - TRBV5-1 ASSFPSGTSPTFSYNEQF
TRBJ1-2 - TRBV6-5 ASSTPGGGFYGYT
TRBJ1-1 few TRBV5-6 ASSLWGTRATEAF
TRBJ1-2 - TRBV7-9 ASSLQGSYGYT
TRBJ1-5 once TRBV6-5 ATRSGGHSNQPQH
TRBJ1-1 - TRBV15 ATRPRLGGTEAF
TRBJ1-2 - TRBV6-6 ASIPGQGAIGYT
TRBJ1-5 - TRBV7-2 ASSEMSGNQPQH
TRBJ2-1 many TRBV6-6 ASSYRGYNEQF
TRBJ2-3 - TRBV7-8 ASSPTIGDTQY
TRBJ1-2 once TRBV2 ASTLYAQGGYGYT
TRBJ2-7 - TRBV29-1 SVGTSSYEQY
TRBJ2-1 - TRBV2 ASNKGYNEQF
TRBJ1-1 many TRBV11-2 ASSPGGNTEAF
TRBJ2-3 - TRBV6-1 ASSTDPGTDTQY
TRBJ2-7 - TRBV10-3 AIRNGSLGEQY
TRBJ1-1 few TRBV2 ASSYMNTEAF
TRBJ2-5 - TRBV11-2 ASSTEGEGGETQY
TRBJ1-2 medium-sized TRBV20-1 SGAGYGYT
TRBJ1-1 - TRBV9 ASSVAYQGSNTEAF
TRBJ2-3 - TRBV6-1 ASSERSGGRDTQY
TRBJ2-7 few TRBV6-5 ASSLMGVSVYEQY
TRBJ2-7 - TRBV7-9 ASSFLDRSYEQY
TRBJ1-2 - TRBV4-1 ASSQDIARTYGYT
TRBJ1-2 many TRBV15 ATSRDRGANYGYT
TRBJ1-4 - TRBV5-5 ASSPGALDGGKLF
TRBJ1-1 - TRBV19 ASFTGRGREAF
TRBJ2-1 - TRBV9 ASSFPLAGGSNEQF
TRBJ2-3 few TRBV11-3 ASSPGLASDTQY
TRBJ1-3 - TRBV4-2 ASSRDLGNTIY
TRBJ2-5 - TRBV7-9 ASTKDRQETQY